This T cell receptor (beta chain) emerged from a study of cytomegalovirus exposure and HLA in healthy donors. Regarding the study as a whole: Later work associated approximately 17,000 TCR beta sequences with HLA alleles at 0.05 false discovery rate. Generally TCR sequences proved uncommon, though certain public TCRs appeared in numerous donors.

The length of the CDR3 is 13 residues. Germline CDR1 reads MNHEY; CDR2 reads SVGAGI. Trimming stripped 4 bases from V and 3 bases from J, with 7 bases between. Use of 60 Vbeta and 13 Jbeta primers characterized the PCR. Sequencing was performed with immunoSEQ multiplex PCR; in TCRdb, only in-frame clones are kept and a portion is missing. The table includes 140,000 to 150,000 clones, 78% detected once. Note on this clone: Its antigen remains unknown.

This TCR was sampled from a female donor in good health and CMV-seronegative. Sequencing was carried out using PBMCs. V usage is TRBV6-5 and J usage is TRBJ1-5; D ambiguous. The CDR3 DNA reads as TGTGCCAGCAGTTCGACAATCAATCAGCCCCAGCATTTT. Protein product: CASSSTINQPQHF.